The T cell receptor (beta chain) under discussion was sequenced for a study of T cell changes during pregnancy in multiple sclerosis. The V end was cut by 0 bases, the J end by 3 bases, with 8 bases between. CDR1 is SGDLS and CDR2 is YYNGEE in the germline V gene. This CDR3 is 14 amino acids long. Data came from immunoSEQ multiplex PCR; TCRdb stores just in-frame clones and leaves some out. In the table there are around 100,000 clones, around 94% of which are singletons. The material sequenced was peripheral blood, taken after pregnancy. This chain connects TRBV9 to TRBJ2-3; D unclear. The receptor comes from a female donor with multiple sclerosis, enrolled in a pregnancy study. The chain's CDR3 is CASSVDELTDTQYF. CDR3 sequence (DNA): TGTGCCAGCAGCGTAGACGAACTGACAGATACGCAGTATTTT.